The 13 T cell receptor beta chains presented below share a single source sample, sequenced in a study of blood T cell repertoires in COVID-19. Sequenced by immunoSEQ multiplex PCR; TCRdb stores in-frame clones only, minus some. The table lists tens of thousands of clones, 70% to 80% of them singletons. Source material: peripheral blood. These TCRs come from a man in his fifties or sixties with active or convalescent COVID-19.

The chain employs TRBV5-6 and TRBJ2-5; TRBD1 might be the D (5 bases). Trimming stripped 1 base from V and 0 bases from J, with 10 bases between. The CDR3 totals 15 residues. Germline CDR1 reads SGHDT; CDR2 reads YYEEEE. The CDR3 loop is CASSLIGANQETQYF. The CDR3, as DNA: TGTGCCAGCAGCTTGATAGGGGCAAACCAAGAGACCCAGTACTTC.

The rearrangement joins TRBV28 to TRBJ2-6; TRBD1 matches 11 bases. Germline trimming cut 7 bases from V and 2 bases from J; bases unmatched to any gene: 10. CDR1 and CDR2 (germline): MDHEN, SYDVKM. The CDR3 sequence is 18 residues long. This CDR3 is CASTPPGQGATGANVLTF. The CDR3 nucleotides are TGTGCCAGCACCCCGCCCGGACAGGGGGCTACTGGGGCCAACGTCCTGACTTTC.

The chain combines TRBV6-5 with TRBJ1-2, with a weak D call TRBD1 (5 bases). Germline V gene lookup returns CDR1 MNHEY and CDR2 SVGAGI. V gave up 6 bases and J gave up 2 bases, with 7 bases separating them. The CDR3 loop spans 12 amino acids. CDR3 sequence: CASRQGNYGYTF. The CDR3 DNA sequence: TGTGCCAGCAGGCAGGGAAACTATGGCTACACCTTC.

V is TRBV5-1 and J is TRBJ2-7; 7 bases fit TRBD1. V shed 4 bases and J 3 bases; nucleotides not matched to a gene: 7. Germline CDR1 SGHRS, CDR2 YFSETQ. The CDR3 spans 14 residues. In nucleotides, the CDR3 is TGCGCCAGCAGCCCGGGACAGATAATCTACGAGCAGTACTTC. It yields the protein CASSPGQIIYEQYF.

This clone occurred once. The germline gene is not matched at one end of the junction; a read error may be the cause. The rearrangement links TRBV10-3 to TRBJ1-5; 9 bases fit TRBD1. This CDR3 contains 16 residues. Per the germline V gene, CDR1 is ENHRY and CDR2 is SYGVKD. The CDR3 sequence: CATSESIGTGNQSQHF. The CDR3 bases are TGTGCCACCAGTGAGTCCATTGGGACAGGGAATCAGTCCCAGCATTTT.

This clone was observed once. One end of the junction is discordant with germline, which a read error may explain. The V call is TRBV28, the J call TRBJ1-2, with 7 bases fitting TRBD1. This CDR3 spans 12 amino acids. The germline V gene encodes CDR1 MDHEN and CDR2 SYDVKM. For the CDR3, the DNA is TGCGCTATTGTAGGGGGCAACTATGGCTACACCTTC. This sequence encodes CAIVGGNYGYTF.

This chain uses TRBV7-8 with TRBJ2-5; 13 nucleotides line up with TRBD2. The trim removed 5 bases at V and 2 bases at J, leaving 5 bases unmatched. Germline CDR1 SGHVS, CDR2 FQNEAQ. This CDR3 comprises 16 residues. This chain's CDR3 is CASSRGLAGKQETQYF. Written as DNA, the CDR3 is TGTGCCAGCAGCCGGGGACTAGCGGGGAAACAAGAGACCCAGTACTTC.

V is TRBV28 and J is TRBJ2-5, with D possibly TRBD1 on 5 matching bases. The CDR3 is 14 amino acids. The germline CDR1 and CDR2 sequences are MDHEN and SYDVKM. The germline V and J ends were trimmed by 5 bases and 1 base, with 11 bases remaining between them. CDR3 loop: CASSPTALQETQYF. The DNA of the CDR3 is TGTGCCAGCAGTCCGACAGCCCTCCAAGAGACCCAGTACTTC.

This chain connects TRBV19 to TRBJ1-2, with a weak D call TRBD1 (5 bases). The CDR3 spans 13 residues. The V and J ends lost 6 bases and 2 bases respectively, with 10 bases between them. Germline CDR1 reads LNHDA; CDR2 reads SQIVND (reference sequence). DNA of the CDR3: TGTGCCAGTAGGCTAGACAGCAACTATGGCTACACCTTC. It is translated as CASRLDSNYGYTF. The full variable domain, its missing parts supplied by reference TRBV19 and TRBJ1-2, is DGGITQSPKYLFRKEGQNVTLSCEQNLNHDAMYWYRQDPGQGLRLIYYSQIVNDFQKGDIAEGYSVSREKKESFPLTVTSAQKNPTAFYLCASRLDSNYGYTFGSGTRLTVV.

This chain joins TRBV5-4 and TRBJ1-2; no firm D call. Deletions cut 3 bases from V and 4 bases from J, with 10 bases between. The CDR3 length is 13 residues. Looked up from germline, CDR1 is SGHNT and CDR2 is YYREEE (reference sequence). The CDR3 protein is CASSSGGSYGYTF. CDR3 DNA: TGTGCCAGCAGCTCTGGAGGCAGCTATGGCTACACCTTC.

The V and J genes are TRBV5-8 and TRBJ2-7, with a tentative D call TRBD1 (6 bases). This CDR3 region has 14 residues. Trimming pared 4 bases from V and 2 bases from J, leaving 13 bases between. Germline V gene lookup returns CDR1 SGHTS and CDR2 YDEGEE. CDR3 sequence: CASSGIRDTYEQYF. In DNA form, the CDR3 reads TGTGCCAGCAGCGGAATCCGGGACACCTACGAGCAGTACTTC.

The J gene is TRBJ1-4, the V gene TRBV12-2; TRBD1 reflects the table's D call only, with no check against the DNA. TRBV12-2 corresponds to a pseudogene. The CDR3 consists of 18 residues. The CDR3 nucleotides read TGTGCAAGTCGCTTGAAGTTGGACAGGGGGACAACTAATGAAAAACTGTTTTTT. Amino acids: CASRLKLDRGTTNEKLFF.

The rearrangement joins TRBV6-1 to TRBJ1-2; D is unclear. Looked up from germline, CDR1 is MNHNS and CDR2 is SASEGT. Trimming left V 2 bases short and J 5 bases short, with 9 bases between. The CDR3 consists of 13 residues. CDR3 residues: CASSETRMYGYTF. The CDR3 coding sequence is TGTGCCAGCAGTGAAACCAGGATGTATGGCTACACCTTC.